Here is one TCR beta chain with its context. Its target antigen remains unknown. No base qualities exist here, and no much larger clone lies one base off it. This specimen comes from a study of OX40 agonist ivuxolimab in advanced cancers. Some background on the complete study: Ivuxolimab was an agonistic, fully human IgG2 monoclonal antibody directed against OX40 (CD134), a costimulatory receptor. Intravenous ivuxolimab was administered to patients every 2 weeks at six dose levels: 0.01, 0.1, 0.3, 1.5, 3 and 10 mg/kg. Partial responses were achieved by three dose-escalation patients, of whom one had hepatocellular carcinoma and two had cutaneous melanoma. The dose-escalation cohort was over 70% male with a mean age of 60 years, ranging from about 20 to 80. The paper describes the monotherapy dose-escalation part (N of about 50 patients) of the phase I trial of ivuxolimab. The point of sequencing TCRbeta in the periphery was to test whether ivuxolimab changed TCR sequence diversity and drove clonal T-cell expansion. Of the roughly 50 dose-escalation patients, hepatocellular carcinoma was present in about 20, melanoma in roughly 15, renal cell carcinoma in 9 and head and neck cancer in 9. Patients were allowed to have had prior anti-PD-1, anti-PD-L1 or anti-CTLA-4 therapy, and around 40% of the dose-escalation patients had previously received checkpoint inhibitors. The research as a whole found: After ivuxolimab, expanded clones were on average more numerous among CD8+ T cells than among CD4+ T cells. In the 0.1-3.0 mg/kg groups, partial responders were among the patients with the lowest normalized peripheral clonal expansion, particularly in CD8+ T cells. At doses from 0.1 to 3.0 mg/kg, clonal expansion was seen in both CD4+ and CD8+ blood T cells between baseline and week 6. The antigen specificity of the clonally expanded peripheral T cells was not determined. Low levels of normalized T-cell clonal expansion were also shown by some nonresponding patients.

The trial excluded patients who had a history of autoimmune disease or who were on systemic immunosuppression. Peripheral blood for TCR sequencing was drawn from every dose cohort at baseline, at cycle 4 day 1 and at cycle 7 day 1. The samples were taken from a phase I, first-in-human, multicenter, open-label dose-escalation trial of ivuxolimab. The trial enrolled adults with locally advanced or metastatic head and neck squamous cell, hepatocellular, melanoma or renal cell carcinoma. Before TCR sequencing, CD4+ and CD8+ T cells were separately sorted from peripheral blood. From V the trimming removes 4 bases and from J it removes 6 bases, while the gene matches leave 8 bases of the junction unaccounted for. CDR1 and CDR2, per the germline V gene, are SGHRS and YFSETQ. The cysteine opens and the phenylalanine closes a CDR3 of 14 amino acids. Only the CDR3 DNA is retained, 42 bases long and in frame from the first base.

Genomic DNA was isolated from the sorted cells so that the TCRbeta CDR3 region could be sequenced. The immunoSEQ Assay was used for sequencing of TCRbeta CDR3 regions. TCRdb retrieved this table from immuneACCESS and kept in-frame rearrangements only. Not all clones are present; in checked studies, unresolved V genes account for under half, and no reason is known for the remainder. Counted in this sample were 90,000 or so clones; 75% to 90% of them appeared once. The top ten hold 0.3% to 0.4% of the sample. The sample consisted of CD4+ or CD8+ T cells sorted from blood, taken in a trial of the OX40 agonist ivuxolimab. The clonotype was recovered from an adult with an advanced solid tumor such as melanoma, head and neck, liver or kidney cancer. The sequence links TRBV5-1 to TRBJ1-1; TRBD1 lines up with 8 middle nucleotides. The DNA sequence is TGCGCCAGCAGCGAGGGACAGGTCCCCGCTGAAGCTTTCTTT. It translates as CASSEGQVPAEAFF.